This TCR beta chain was observed in a study of Graves' ophthalmopathy and Graves' hyperthyroidism. Germline V gene data show CDR1 as MDHEN and CDR2 as SYDVKM. The CDR3 is 15 amino acids. V lost 5 bases, J lost 0 bases, and 5 bases stayed unmatched. Patients in the hyperthyroidism group, adults aged 18 to 65, were newly diagnosed, under 2 months' duration. Patients were diagnosed from clinical symptoms, serum thyroxine, TRAb, thyroid ultrasound and orbital computed tomography. The PBMCs originated from approximately 10 ml of fresh peripheral blood. This clonotype was recorded many times. The study amplified TCR beta CDR3 regions using RNA transcripts. Second-round multiplex PCR came after a first-round RT-PCR that employed HTBI primers. From the multiplex PCR reads, TCRdb called clonotypes with MiXCR, one entry per CDR3 protein. Here the sample spans roughly 350,000 distinct CDR3 sequences, approximately 18% being singletons.

The sequencing input was peripheral blood. The TCR originated in an adult woman with stable Graves' hyperthyroidism. The V gene is TRBV28, the J gene TRBJ2-7; TRBD1 aligns across 9 bases. CDR3 coding DNA: TGTGCCAGCAGTGCAACAGGGGGCATCTCCTACGAGCAGTACTTC. Translated: CASSATGGISYEQYF.